Following are 30 T cell receptor beta chains from one sample sequenced in a study of cytomegalovirus exposure and HLA in healthy donors. With 60 Vbeta and 13 Jbeta primers, the PCR was carried out. Measured with immunoSEQ multiplex PCR; TCRdb has only the in-frame clones, and not every one. There are around 150,000 clones in the sample; about four fifths occur only once, and roughly 6.7% lies in the top ten. Material for sequencing was PBMCs. These receptors came from a middle-aged man in good health and CMV-seropositive.

The chain has TRBV27 and TRBJ1-5, with a tentative D call TRBD1 (5 bases). Germline V gives CDR1 MNHEY, CDR2 SMNVEV (reference sequence). The length of the CDR3 is 17 residues. Trimming cost V 3 bases and J 7 bases, with 22 bases left between them. The DNA of the CDR3 is TGTGCCAGCAGTTTCTATGTTGAGGGCTCCCGGGGGCAGCCCCAGCATTTT. This sequence encodes CASSFYVEGSRGQPQHF.

For this clone: The germline gene is not matched at one end of the junction; a read error may be the cause. The chain employs TRBV7-9 and TRBJ1-2, with D tentatively TRBD1 (6 bases). The germline CDR1 and CDR2 sequences are SEHNR and FQNEAQ (reference sequence). The CDR3 runs 15 residues. The CDR3 protein is CSSSYYQGKGYGYTF. DNA of the CDR3: TGTTCCAGCAGCTATTATCAGGGGAAAGGGTATGGCTACACCTTC.

The chain is built from TRBV5-4 and TRBJ2-3, with 7 bases matching TRBD2. CDR1 and CDR2 from the germline V gene are SGHNT and YYREEE (reference sequence). The CDR3 has 17 amino acids. Losses at the gene ends were 1 base for V and 3 bases for J; bases not matched to a gene: 11. The CDR3 nucleotides read TGTGCCAGCAGCTTGAATCCGGCGGCGGGAGCAACAGATACGCAGTATTTT. Protein product: CASSLNPAAGATDTQYF.

The J gene is TRBJ2-1, the V gene TRBV9, with D maybe TRBD1 (5 bases). V gave up 4 bases and J gave up 7 bases, with 9 bases separating them. This CDR3 contains 12 residues. In germline, CDR1 is SGDLS, CDR2 YYNGEE. The chain's CDR3 is CASSSKGNEQFF. CDR3 in DNA: TGTGCCAGCAGCTCTAAGGGGAATGAGCAGTTCTTC.

The genes are TRBV6-5 and TRBJ1-5; D is perhaps TRBD1 (6 bases). CDR1 is MNHEY and CDR2 is SVGAGI in the germline V gene. CDR3 length: 13 residues. The V end lost 2 bases, the J end lost 9 bases, and 11 bases lay between the germline ends. The CDR3 sequence: CASSYTQGLPQHF. CDR3 DNA sequence: TGTGCCAGCAGTTACACCCAGGGGCTGCCCCAGCATTTT.

This clone was found a few times. The V gene is TRBV28, the J gene TRBJ1-2, with 7 bases lining up with TRBD1. V dropped 8 bases and J dropped 1; count of bases not matched to a gene: 7. The CDR3 runs 14 residues. Per germline, CDR1 MDHEN and CDR2 SYDVKM. CDR3 amino acids: CASHRGRSNYGYTF. Written as DNA, the CDR3 is TGTGCCAGCCACAGGGGTAGGAGTAACTATGGCTACACCTTC.

The J gene is TRBJ1-2, the V gene TRBV9; D not certain. V gave up 4 bases and J gave up 2 bases, with 15 bases separating them. Germline-derived CDR1 and CDR2 are SGDLS and YYNGEE. The CDR3 covers 15 residues. CDR3 bases: TGTGCCAGCAGCCCTACCCCCTTTTACAACTATGGCTACACCTTC. Translating it yields CASSPTPFYNYGYTF.

V gene TRBV7-9 combines with J gene TRBJ1-1, with D tentatively TRBD1 (5 bases). The CDR3 consists of 14 residues. Germline V CDR1 and CDR2: SEHNR, FQNEAQ (reference sequence). V was shortened by 6 bases and J by 3 bases, with 14 bases between the two germline ends. CDR3 sequence: CASSKTEWHTEAFF. DNA for the CDR3: TGTGCCAGCAGTAAGACAGAGTGGCACACTGAAGCTTTCTTT.

The chain uses TRBV9 and TRBJ2-7, with a tentative D call TRBD2 (6 bases). The V end lost 0 bases, the J end lost 0 bases, and 10 bases lay between the germline ends. Germline lookup yields CDR1 SGDLS and CDR2 YYNGEE. The CDR3 consists of 15 residues. CDR3 loop: CASSVGAGSSYEQYF. Here the CDR3 DNA reads TGTGCCAGCAGCGTAGGGGCGGGAAGCTCCTACGAGCAGTACTTC. Full variable domain (rest looked up from reference TRBV9 and TRBJ2-7): DSGVTQTPKHLITATGQRVTLRCSPRSGDLSVYWYQQSLDQGLQFLIQYYNGEERAKGNILERFSAQQFPDLHSELNLSSLELGDSALYFCASSVGAGSSYEQYFGPGTRLTVT.

The CDR3 is CASSLDSRTGTTLRYNEQFF. The CDR3 nucleotides read TGTGCCAGCAGCTTAGACAGTAGGACAGGCACAACTTTACGTTACAATGAGCAGTTCTTC. The rearrangement links TRBV11-3 to TRBJ2-1, with 7 nucleotides matching TRBD1. The CDR3 runs 20 residues. Germline CDR1 is SGHNT and CDR2 is YENEEA. With 0 bases clipped from V and 4 bases from J, the junction kept 18 bases outside the gene matches.

V gene TRBV29-1 combines with J gene TRBJ2-7; a possible D gene is TRBD1 (6 bases). The CDR3 extends over 12 amino acids. Trimming took off 4 bases at V and 2 bases at J, with 9 bases between the two ends. CDR1 and CDR2 (germline): SQVTM, ANQGSEA. CDR3 coding DNA: TGCAGCGTTGGTGAGGGGGCCTACGAGCAGTACTTC. Protein product: CSVGEGAYEQYF.

In this sample, this clone turned up once. This chain uses TRBV27 with TRBJ2-6; TRBD1 agrees at 7 bases. J lost 3 bases, V lost 6 bases, and 8 bases had no gene match. Germline V gene sequence: CDR1 MNHEY, CDR2 SMNVEV (reference sequence). The CDR3 runs 16 residues. The DNA for the CDR3 is TGTGCCAGCAGGGCAGAGGGGGCCGGTGGGGCCAACGTCCTGACTTTC. Translation gives CASRAEGAGGANVLTF. The whole variable domain, filled in from reference TRBV27 and TRBJ2-6, reads EAQVTQNPRYLITVTGKKLTVTCSQNMNHEYMSWYRQDPGLGLRQIYYSMNVEVTDKGDVPEGYKVSRKEKRNFPLILESPSPNQTSLYFCASRAEGAGGANVLTFGAGSRLTVL.

The gene calls are TRBV5-1 and TRBJ2-7; 7 bases line up with TRBD2. Germline V gives CDR1 SGHRS, CDR2 YFSETQ. The CDR3 spans 14 residues. J lost 3 bases, V lost 0 bases, and 3 bases had no gene match. The CDR3 coding sequence is TGCGCCAGCAGCTTGGGATCGGGAGGCTACGAGCAGTACTTC. Translation gives CASSLGSGGYEQYF.

The chain joins TRBV2 to TRBJ2-3; a weak D match, TRBD2 (5 bases). V was shortened by 5 bases and J by 2 bases, with 17 bases between the two germline ends. The germline V gene has CDR1 SNHLY and CDR2 FYNNEI. This CDR3 is built from 16 residues. The CDR3 is CASSSPGLEVTDTQYF. The CDR3 DNA is TGTGCCAGCAGTTCACCTGGACTCGAAGTCACAGATACGCAGTATTTT.

The gene calls are TRBV11-1 and TRBJ2-3, with 9 bases that match TRBD1. Looked up from germline, CDR1 is SGHAT and CDR2 is FQDESV (reference sequence). The CDR3 consists of 14 residues. V lost 5 bases, J lost 5 bases, and 5 bases stayed unmatched. The CDR3 sequence: CASSLRQGVDTQYF. The CDR3 nucleotides read TGTGCCAGCAGCCTTCGACAGGGGGTAGATACGCAGTATTTT.

Regarding this clone: Mismatch with germline at one junction end may stem from a read error. This chain connects TRBV7-9 to TRBJ1-5, with TRBD1 as a possible D gene (5 bases). CDR1 is SEHNR, CDR2 FQNEAQ, per germline (reference sequence). This CDR3 comprises 15 residues. CDR3 sequence: CSSSLGAYSNQPQHF. As DNA, the CDR3 is TGTTCCAGCAGCTTAGGGGCCTATAGCAATCAGCCCCAGCATTTT.

V and J are TRBV11-2 and TRBJ2-7; the match to TRBD1 covers 7 bases. The CDR3 covers 14 residues. From germline, CDR1 is SGHAT and CDR2 FQNNGV. J lost 3 bases, V lost 4 bases, and 6 bases had no gene match. Here the CDR3 DNA reads TGTGCCAGCAGCTGGTCGGACAGGAGCTACGAGCAGTACTTC. Its protein product is CASSWSDRSYEQYF. Variable domain in full (rest from reference TRBV11-2 and TRBJ2-7): EAGVAQSPRYKIIEKRQSVAFWCNPISGHATLYWYQQILGQGPKLLIQFQNNGVVDDSQLPKDRFSAERLKGVDSTLKIQPAKLEDSAVYLCASSWSDRSYEQYFGPGTRLTVT.

The chain joins TRBV7-9 to TRBJ1-6; TRBD1 might be the D (5 bases). The CDR3 length is 15 residues. The V and J ends lost 4 bases and 7 bases respectively, with 14 bases between them. CDR1 is SEHNR and CDR2 is FQNEAQ in the germline V gene (reference sequence). The CDR3 reads CASSSATAVNSPLHF. For the CDR3, the DNA is TGTGCCAGCAGCTCCGCGACAGCAGTCAATTCACCCCTCCACTTT.

This clone has only one observation. This chain uses TRBV28 with TRBJ2-7; weak D call: TRBD2 (5 bases). The ends were cut back, 5 bases at V and 9 bases at J, with 26 bases in the middle. Germline lookup yields CDR1 MDHEN and CDR2 SYDVKM. The CDR3 sequence is 16 residues long. In DNA form, the CDR3 reads TGTGCCAGCAGTCCCCGGGTCGGCGGGCCTGTCTTGCCGCAGTACTTC. Its translation is CASSPRVGGPVLPQYF.

This clone was counted a few times. The V and J genes are TRBV7-6 and TRBJ1-2; a possible D gene is TRBD1 (5 bases). V was cut by 5 bases and J by 4 bases, with 8 bases left in between. CDR3 length: 12 residues. The germline gives CDR1 SGHVS, CDR2 FNYEAQ. CDR3 residues: CASSQGAYGYTF. Here the CDR3 DNA reads TGTGCCAGCAGCCAAGGGGCCTATGGCTACACCTTC. Full variable domain (missing parts from reference TRBV7-6 and TRBJ1-2): GAGVSQSPRYKVTKRGQDVALRCDPISGHVSLYWYRQALGQGPEFLTYFNYEAQQDKSGLPNDRFSAERPEGSISTLTIQRTEQRDSAMYRCASSQGAYGYTFGSGTRLTVV.

The V gene is TRBV27, the J gene TRBJ1-1; D might be TRBD1 (6 bases). The V gene's germline CDR1 is MNHEY and CDR2 SMNVEV (reference sequence). Trimming pared 0 bases from V and 4 bases from J, leaving 9 bases between. The CDR3 is made up of 14 amino acids. The CDR3, as DNA: TGTGCCAGCAGTTTATCCGGACAGATCACTGAAGCTTTCTTT. Its translation is CASSLSGQITEAFF.

V and J are TRBV10-1 and TRBJ2-1; D not certain. The germline V gene has CDR1 WNHNN and CDR2 SYGVQD (reference sequence). The CDR3 spans 14 residues. Trimming removed 0 bases from V and 7 bases from J, with 10 bases in between. CDR3 residues: CASSESRRPNEQFF. CDR3 DNA: TGCGCCAGCAGTGAGTCGCGGCGGCCTAATGAGCAGTTCTTC.

This chain uses TRBV5-4 with TRBJ2-7; D is possibly TRBD1 (6 bases). This CDR3 region has 14 residues. Per germline, CDR1 SGHNT and CDR2 YYREEE (reference sequence). Trimming took off 1 base at V and 1 base at J, with 9 bases between the two ends. CDR3 nucleotide sequence: TGTGCCAGCAGCTTGCAAGGGACATCCTACGAGCAGTACTTC. This gives the protein CASSLQGTSYEQYF.

This sequence joins TRBV5-6 and TRBJ2-7; TRBD1 might be the D (6 bases). CDR1 is SGHDT, CDR2 YYEEEE, per germline. Trimming removed 4 bases at V and 3 bases at J, with 20 bases between. The CDR3 totals 16 residues. The CDR3 sequence is CASSANTGLSFYEQYF. CDR3 DNA: TGTGCCAGCAGCGCAAACACAGGGCTCAGCTTCTACGAGCAGTACTTC.

The chain has TRBV6-6 and TRBJ1-1; D not resolved. Trimming pared 4 bases from V and 1 base from J, leaving 4 bases between. The CDR3 runs 12 residues. The V gene's germline CDR1 is MNHNY and CDR2 SVGAGI (reference sequence). CDR3 sequence: CASSLRNTEAFF. The CDR3 bases are TGTGCCAGCAGTTTGAGGAACACTGAAGCTTTCTTT.

The V and J genes are TRBV5-1 and TRBJ2-1; TRBD2 aligns across 10 bases. CDR1 and CDR2 from the germline V gene are SGHRS and YFSETQ. With V trimmed by 4 bases and J by 5 bases, 6 bases remained unmatched. This CDR3 spans 15 amino acids. CDR3 DNA sequence: TGCGCCAGCAGCCCTGGACTAGCGGACGACAATGAGCAGTTCTTC. This encodes CASSPGLADDNEQFF.

This clone was observed many times. This rearrangement joins TRBV5-4 to TRBJ1-1; no clear D gene. Trimming removed 6 bases from V and 0 bases from J, with 12 bases in between. There are 14 residues in the CDR3. Germline-derived CDR1 and CDR2 are SGHNT and YYREEE (reference sequence). This chain's CDR3 is CASKPKQMNTEAFF. The CDR3 nucleotides are TGTGCCAGCAAACCAAAACAAATGAACACTGAAGCTTTCTTT. The full variable domain, with the rest looked up from reference TRBV5-4 and TRBJ1-1, is ETGVTQSPTHLIKTRGQQVTLRCSSQSGHNTVSWYQQALGQGPQFIFQYYREEENGRGNFPPRFSGLQFPNYSSELNVNALELDDSALYLCASKPKQMNTEAFFGQGTRLTVV.

This clone was detected once. This chain links TRBV5-1 with TRBJ2-1; 15 nucleotides agree with TRBD2. The CDR3 runs to 19 residues. V shed 5 bases, J shed 0 bases, and the junction held 9 bases outside the gene matches. CDR1 is SGHRS, CDR2 YFSETQ, per germline. The CDR3 loop reads CASRTGTSGRMGSYNEQFF. As DNA, the CDR3 is TGCGCCAGCAGGACCGGGACTAGCGGGAGGATGGGCTCCTACAATGAGCAGTTCTTC. Looking up the rest from reference TRBV5-1 and TRBJ2-1 gives the full variable domain: KAGVTQTPRYLIKTRGQQVTLSCSPISGHRSVSWYQQTPGQGLQFLFEYFSETQRNKGNFPGRFSGRQFSNSRSEMNVSTLELGDSALYLCASRTGTSGRMGSYNEQFFGPGTRLTVL.

V usage is TRBV5-4 and J usage is TRBJ2-3, with 9 bases identical to TRBD2. Looked up from germline, CDR1 is SGHNT and CDR2 is YYREEE (reference sequence). Trimming cost V 4 bases and J 6 bases; bases outside gene matches: 9. CDR3 length: 15 residues. CDR3 residues: CASSSGGRAGDTQYF. CDR3 coding DNA: TGTGCCAGCAGCAGCGGCGGGAGGGCCGGGGATACGCAGTATTTT. The full variable domain, with the rest looked up from reference TRBV5-4 and TRBJ2-3, is ETGVTQSPTHLIKTRGQQVTLRCSSQSGHNTVSWYQQALGQGPQFIFQYYREEENGRGNFPPRFSGLQFPNYSSELNVNALELDDSALYLCASSSGGRAGDTQYFGPGTRLTVL.

This rearrangement joins TRBV4-2 to TRBJ2-7, with 7 nucleotides matching TRBD1. The CDR3 totals 16 residues. V lost 0 bases to trimming and J lost 1 base; unmatched junction nucleotides: 6. Germline CDR1 is LGHNA and CDR2 is YNFKEQ. CDR3 amino acids: CASSQERGQSSYEQYF. As DNA, the CDR3 is TGTGCCAGCAGCCAAGAAAGGGGGCAGAGTTCCTACGAGCAGTACTTC.